This T cell receptor (beta chain) came from a study of blood T cell repertoires in COVID-19. The overall study: The United States, Italy and Spain provided the acute and convalescent COVID-19 samples. T cells, B-cell-depleted T cells, or PBMCs provided the cDNA or gDNA that served as material.

V shed 5 bases and J shed 4 bases, with 15 bases lying between them. Germline CDR1 reads SGHRS; CDR2 reads YFSETQ. This CDR3 is built from 15 residues. Only in-frame clones appear in the TCRdb table, and some are missing; sequencing was by immunoSEQ multiplex PCR. This sample has roughly 100,000 clones, with approximately 85% found just once. The sequencing sample was made of peripheral blood. The TCR sequence derives from a middle-aged man with acute or convalescent COVID-19. The chain links TRBV5-1 to TRBJ2-2, with D possibly matching TRBD1 (5 bases). Written as DNA, the CDR3 is TGCGCCAGCAGAGTCCAGGGCGTGGGCACCGGGGAGCTGTTTTTT. As protein: CASRVQGVGTGELFF.